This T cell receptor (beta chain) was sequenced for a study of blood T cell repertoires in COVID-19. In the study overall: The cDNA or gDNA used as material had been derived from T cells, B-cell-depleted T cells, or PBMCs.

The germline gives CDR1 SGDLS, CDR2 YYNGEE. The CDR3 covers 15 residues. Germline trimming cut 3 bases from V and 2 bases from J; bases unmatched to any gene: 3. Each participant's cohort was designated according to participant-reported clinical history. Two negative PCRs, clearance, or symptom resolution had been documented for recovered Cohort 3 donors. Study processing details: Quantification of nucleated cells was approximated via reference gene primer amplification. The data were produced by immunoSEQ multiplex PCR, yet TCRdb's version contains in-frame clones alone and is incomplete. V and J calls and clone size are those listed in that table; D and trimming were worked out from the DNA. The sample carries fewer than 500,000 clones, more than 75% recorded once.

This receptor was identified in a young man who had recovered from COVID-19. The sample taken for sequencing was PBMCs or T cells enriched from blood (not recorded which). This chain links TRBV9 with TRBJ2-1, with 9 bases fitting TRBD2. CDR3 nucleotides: TGTGCCAGCAGCGCGGGGACTAGCCCCTACAATGAGCAGTTCTTC. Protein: CASSAGTSPYNEQFF.